The clone carrying this T cell receptor (beta chain) appeared a single time. What it recognizes is unknown. The sample belongs to a study of shared clonotypes between healthy human individuals. Study information: Researchers assigned three CD4 naive, three CD4 memory, two CD8 naive and one CD8 memory plate to each donor. The study's findings and limits: Generation probability values for non-shared clonotypes were lower than those for clonotypes shared by all four donors.

Trimming took off 6 bases at V and 5 bases at J, with 22 bases between the two ends. CDR1 and CDR2 (germline): SGHRS, YFSETQ. There are 16 residues in the CDR3. For every subset, genomic DNA was evenly distributed across several immunoSEQ plates. Around 30,000 T cell genomes, or 200 to 250 ng DNA, went into the sorted-subset replicate PCRs. Here immunoSEQ multiplex PCR was the method, and the copy in TCRdb shows in-frame clones only, minus some. The table shows about 2.5 million clones, with roughly 90% occurring only once. The clonotype originates from a young man in good health. Some clones in this sample may be carry-over from other donors' samples. This chain joins TRBV5-1 and TRBJ2-3; TRBD2 is a possible D gene (6 bases). Sequenced: naive CD4+ T cells from PBMCs. Noted subset: CD45RA+ positively selected. The CDR3 DNA reads TGCGCCAGCACCCGAATGGAGGGCCGATACGGAGATACGCAGTATTTT. Translation gives CASTRMEGRYGDTQYF.